Here is one T cell receptor beta chain with its context. Antigen: not known. This entry is derived from a study of cytomegalovirus exposure and HLA in healthy donors. Only in-frame clones appear in the TCRdb table, and some are missing; sequencing was by immunoSEQ multiplex PCR. The sample shows 230,000 or so clones, about 86% of them seen only once. Donors were drawn from the approximately 120-subject validation cohort, separate from the roughly 670-subject first cohort. General study results and limits: Overall, around 160 TCR beta chains were annotated as cytomegalovirus-associated.

The receptor was derived from a woman between 18 and 29 years old in good health and CMV-seronegative. The sequenced sample consisted of PBMCs.

The CDR3: CASALSQDEKLFF. As DNA, the CDR3 is TGTGCCAGCGCTTTGTCCCAGGATGAAAAACTGTTTTTT. The chain links TRBV28 to TRBJ1-4; D is unclear. Germline V CDR1 and CDR2: MDHEN, SYDVKM. V was clipped by 8 bases and J by 6 bases, with 13 bases between them. The CDR3 covers 13 residues.